The 21 T cell receptor beta chains in this list originate from one sample, sequenced in a study of blood T cell repertoires in COVID-19. Clones were read by immunoSEQ multiplex PCR, and TCRdb kept only the in-frame ones, dropping some. The data show under 200,000 clones, with more than 80% seen just once and around 0.53% held by the top ten. The sample consisted of peripheral blood. The receptors come from a man aged 45-65 years with acute or convalescent COVID-19.

This clone appeared once. This chain links TRBV9 with TRBJ2-2, with unresolved D. Germline CDR1 and CDR2: SGDLS and YYNGEE. The V gene lost 0 bases and the J gene lost 2 bases, with 5 bases spanning the gap. This CDR3 is 14 amino acids long. Here the CDR3 reads CASSVVSNTGELFF. As DNA, the CDR3 is TGTGCCAGCAGCGTAGTTTCTAACACCGGGGAGCTGTTTTTT.

This clone was recorded once. This sequence joins TRBV15 and TRBJ1-5; D perhaps matches TRBD1 (6 bases). The CDR3 is 16 amino acids. Per the germline V gene, CDR1 is LNHNV and CDR2 is YYDKDF (reference sequence). Deletions cut 4 bases from V and 2 bases from J, with 15 bases between. In nucleotides, the CDR3 is TGTGCCACCAGCAAGTTGGCGGGGGCTGGCAATCAGCCCCAGCATTTT. This codes for CATSKLAGAGNQPQHF. Based on the CDR3 plus reference TRBV15 and TRBJ1-5, the full variable domain is DAMVIQNPRYQVTQFGKPVTLSCSQTLNHNVMYWYQQKSSQAPKLLFHYYDKDFNNEADTPDNFQSRRPNTSFCFLDIRSPGLGDTAMYLCATSKLAGAGNQPQHFGDGTRLSIL.

The chain's CDR3 is CASSIWGQGSDTQYF. In nucleotides, the CDR3 is TGTGCCAGTAGTATATGGGGACAGGGGTCAGATACGCAGTATTTT. V is TRBV19 and J is TRBJ2-3; 10 bases agree with TRBD1. With V trimmed by 2 bases and J by 4 bases, 3 bases remained unmatched. The CDR3 is 15 amino acids. Germline V gene lookup returns CDR1 LNHDA and CDR2 SQIVND (reference sequence).

Here the CDR3 reads CASSLLPQGVGYEQYV. CDR3 in DNA: TGTGCCAGCAGCTTGCTCCCACAGGGGGTCGGCTACGAGCAGTACGTC. The V call is TRBV5-4, the J call TRBJ2-7; 8 nucleotides line up with TRBD1. The CDR3 loop spans 16 amino acids. The V gene end was trimmed by 1 base and the J gene end by 3 bases; junction bases not matched to a gene: 9. The germline V gene has CDR1 SGHNT and CDR2 YYREEE (reference sequence).

V gene TRBV12-3 or TRBV12-4 combines with J gene TRBJ2-2; no reliable D call. The CDR3 sequence is 11 residues long. V shed 6 bases and J shed 5 bases, with 4 bases lying between them. CDR3 nucleotide sequence: TGTGCCAGCAGACGGACCGGGGAGCTGTTTTTT. Its protein is CASRRTGELFF.

The CDR3 protein is CASSATASNQPQHF. The CDR3 nucleotides are TGTGCCAGCAGTGCCACAGCTAGCAATCAGCCCCAGCATTTT. The chain combines TRBV2 with TRBJ1-5; D gene uncertain. Per germline, CDR1 SNHLY and CDR2 FYNNEI. The CDR3 has 14 amino acids. Trimming stripped 4 bases from V and 0 bases from J, with 7 bases between.

The CDR3 nucleotides are TGCGCCAGCAGGCACCTTTACCAAGAGCAAGAGACCCAGTACTTC. As protein: CASRHLYQEQETQYF. The chain uses TRBV5-1 and TRBJ2-5; D is ambiguous. Per the germline V gene, CDR1 is SGHRS and CDR2 is YFSETQ. The germline V and J ends were trimmed by 5 bases and 2 bases, with 16 bases remaining between them. This CDR3 is built from 15 residues.

The rearrangement joins TRBV5-8 to TRBJ1-4, with D possibly TRBD1 on 6 matching bases. Trimming took off 0 bases at V and 8 bases at J, with 17 bases between the two ends. Germline values: CDR1 SGHTS, CDR2 YDEGEE. This CDR3 contains 16 residues. As DNA, the CDR3 is TGTGCCAGCAGCTTGGGCGGACGGGGGGGCGACGAAAAACTGTTTTTT. Its protein is CASSLGGRGGDEKLFF.

The chain uses TRBV29-1 and TRBJ2-5, with unresolved D. The CDR3 contains 14 residues. The V gene's germline CDR1 is SQVTM and CDR2 ANQGSEA. V was pared by 1 base and J by 5 bases, with 14 bases between. CDR3 nucleotides: TGCAGCGTTGAAGCTCGAACAGCTTGGGAGACCCAGTACTTC. It specifies CSVEARTAWETQYF.

This chain uses TRBV19 with TRBJ2-1; D perhaps matches TRBD2 (5 bases). Trimming left V 7 bases short and J 3 bases short, with 19 bases between. The CDR3 covers 16 residues. The germline V gene has CDR1 LNHDA and CDR2 SQIVND (reference sequence). The DNA for the CDR3 is TGTGCCAGTAAAACTAGGACGAGATTCGACTACAATGAGCAGTTCTTC. It codes for CASKTRTRFDYNEQFF.

V is TRBV20-1 and J is TRBJ1-2; D gene unclear. Germline V gene data show CDR1 as DFQATT and CDR2 as SNEGSKA (reference sequence). Trimming stripped 3 bases from V and 8 bases from J, with 10 bases between. The CDR3 is 11 amino acids. CDR3 DNA: TGCAGTGCTAGTAACCTCGGGGGCTACACCTTC. Amino acids: CSASNLGGYTF.

CDR3 sequence reads: CASSTPGGAGSYNEQFF. CDR3 bases: TGTGCCAGCAGCACCCCAGGGGGCGCAGGCTCCTACAATGAGCAGTTCTTC. The chain recombines TRBV9 with TRBJ2-1; 8 bases map to TRBD1. V lost 4 bases to trimming and J lost 0 bases; unmatched junction nucleotides: 9. Germline CDR1 and CDR2: SGDLS and YYNGEE. This CDR3 comprises 17 residues.

The chain recombines TRBV27 with TRBJ1-4; tentative D call: TRBD1 (6 bases). The CDR3 is 15 residues long. Germline V CDR1 and CDR2: MNHEY, SMNVEV (reference sequence). V was pared by 8 bases and J by 8 bases, with 21 bases between. This chain's CDR3 is CASGKRGGGPEKLFF. The CDR3 nucleotides are TGTGCCAGCGGCAAGAGGGGGGGAGGGCCGGAAAAACTGTTTTTT.

The V call is TRBV21-1, the J call TRBJ1-6; the D call TRBD1 from the table was never checked on the DNA. TRBV21-1 is designated a pseudogene. This CDR3 has 18 residues. The CDR3, as DNA: TGTGCCAGCAGCGAGCGACAGGGAATAGGTTGTGCGCACTCACCCCTCCACTTT. Translating gives CASSERQGIGCAHSPLHF.

This chain links TRBV29-1 with TRBJ2-1; the match to TRBD2 covers 7 bases. Germline V gene data show CDR1 as SQVTM and CDR2 as ANQGSEA. J gave up 0 bases and V 1 base, and 6 bases lay outside the gene matches. This CDR3 region has 16 residues. This CDR3 is CSVEGGGGSSYNEQFF. Written as DNA, the CDR3 is TGCAGCGTTGAAGGAGGAGGCGGGAGCTCCTACAATGAGCAGTTCTTC.

Only one count was recorded for this clone. This chain uses TRBV7-3 with TRBJ2-2, with 7 positions matching TRBD1. The germline CDR1 and CDR2 sequences are SGHTA and FQGTGA. V gave up 5 bases and J gave up 1 base; unmatched junction bases: 4. CDR3 length: 15 residues. The CDR3 protein is CASSADRRNTGELFF. The CDR3 bases are TGTGCCAGCAGCGCGGACAGGCGGAACACCGGGGAGCTGTTTTTT.

J is TRBJ2-2 and V is TRBV27, with TRBD2 as a possible D gene (5 bases). In germline, CDR1 is MNHEY, CDR2 SMNVEV (reference sequence). The CDR3 is 14 residues long. V lost 11 bases to trimming and J lost 0 bases, with 13 bases between them. The CDR3 DNA reads TGTGCCGCGAAGTGGGGAGCGAACACCGGGGAGCTGTTTTTT. It translates to CAAKWGANTGELFF.

This clone is a singleton in its sample. J is TRBJ2-7 and V is TRBV28, with a possible D match to TRBD1 (5 bases). Germline CDR1 is MDHEN and CDR2 is SYDVKM. This CDR3 spans 11 amino acids. V gave up 3 bases and J gave up 12 bases, with 12 bases separating them. This CDR3 is CASSFGAARYF. The CDR3 DNA reads TGTGCCAGCAGTTTTGGGGCCGCCAGGTACTTC.

J is TRBJ2-1 and V is TRBV5-1, with no clear D. This CDR3 is built from 16 residues. The V gene lost 0 bases and the J gene lost 6 bases, with 16 bases spanning the gap. CDR1 is SGHRS and CDR2 is YFSETQ in the germline V gene. CDR3 amino acids: CASSLGGLGKPNEQFF. As DNA, the CDR3 is TGCGCCAGCAGCTTGGGCGGTTTAGGAAAACCCAATGAGCAGTTCTTC.

The chain uses TRBV13 and TRBJ2-2; 9 bases are a match to TRBD2. CDR1 is PRHDT and CDR2 is FYEKMQ in the germline V gene (reference sequence). There are 16 residues in the CDR3. V dropped 3 bases and J dropped 2; count of bases not matched to a gene: 4. CDR3: CASSFRGTSNTGELFF. Here the CDR3 DNA reads TGTGCCAGCAGCTTTCGAGGGACTAGCAACACCGGGGAGCTGTTTTTT.

V gene TRBV15 combines with J gene TRBJ2-7; possible D gene TRBD1, 6 bases. The germline V gene has CDR1 LNHNV and CDR2 YYDKDF (reference sequence). V was clipped by 0 bases and J by 4 bases, with 16 bases between them. The CDR3 loop spans 16 amino acids. The CDR3 region has the DNA TGTGCCACCAGCAGAGAAGGGGGAGATACGAGATACGAGCAGTACTTC. Translated, it gives CATSREGGDTRYEQYF. The full variable domain, with the rest looked up from reference TRBV15 and TRBJ2-7, is DAMVIQNPRYQVTQFGKPVTLSCSQTLNHNVMYWYQQKSSQAPKLLFHYYDKDFNNEADTPDNFQSRRPNTSFCFLDIRSPGLGDTAMYLCATSREGGDTRYEQYFGPGTRLTVT.